Each of the 11 T cell receptor beta chains below was sequenced from the same sample in a study of T cells in Graves' hyperthyroidism and ophthalmopathy. The TCR beta CDR3 regions underwent amplification using RNA transcripts as the source. First-round RT-PCR with HTBI primers amplified the TCR CDR3 region. MiXCR, applied by TCRdb to the multiplex PCR reads, yields one record per CDR3 protein. The table lists some 760,000 distinct CDR3 sequences, around 13% of them singletons, with approximately 10% in the top ten. Sequencing was done on a sample of blood. Receptor source: a woman aged 18-30 years with Graves' hyperthyroidism.

This chain uses TRBV27 with TRBJ2-5; 14 bases line up with TRBD2. The CDR3 covers 15 residues. The V gene's germline CDR1 is MNHEY and CDR2 SMNVEV (reference sequence). Germline trimming cut 8 bases from V and 5 bases from J; bases unmatched to any gene: 7. DNA of the CDR3: TGTGCCAGCTGGGGACTAGCGGGAGTTTCTGAGACCCAGTACTTC. This translates into CASWGLAGVSETQYF.

This clonotype was detected ten times or more. The V gene is TRBV2, the J gene TRBJ1-5; TRBD1 is a possible D gene (5 bases). The CDR3 consists of 15 residues. Germline CDR1 and CDR2: SNHLY and FYNNEI. V was pared by 6 bases and J by 1 base, with 13 bases between. CDR3 in DNA: TGTGCCAGCAGCGGGGGGTTACCCAGCAATCAGCCCCAGCATTTT. Amino acids: CASSGGLPSNQPQHF.

This chain uses TRBV7-9 with TRBJ2-5, with D unclear. Trimming pared 10 bases from V and 3 bases from J, leaving 15 bases between. This CDR3 contains 13 residues. CDR1 and CDR2 from the germline V gene are SEHNR and FQNEAQ (reference sequence). The CDR3 coding sequence is TGTGCCACTCAAAACTCCAAGGAAGAGACCCAGTACTTC. Translated, it gives CATQNSKEETQYF.

This clonotype has a count of ten or more. The CDR3 DNA reads as TGTGCCAGCAGTAATGCGACAGGATTCCCTTTCAATGAAAAACTGTTTTTT. It specifies CASSNATGFPFNEKLFF. The J gene is TRBJ1-4, the V gene TRBV27, with D tentatively TRBD1 (6 bases). Germline V CDR1 and CDR2: MNHEY, SMNVEV (reference sequence). Deletions cut 5 bases from V and 5 bases from J, with 21 bases between. The CDR3 has 17 amino acids.

The genes are TRBV6-5 and TRBJ1-3; D not resolved. V lost 2 bases, J lost 2 bases, and 4 bases lay in between. Looked up from germline, CDR1 is MNHEY and CDR2 is SVGAGI. The CDR3 totals 13 residues. The CDR3, as DNA: TGTGCCAGCAGTTACAGAACTGGAAACACCATATATTTT. Amino acid sequence: CASSYRTGNTIYF.

This clonotype was picked up many times. This chain connects TRBV2 to TRBJ2-1, with 7 bases that match TRBD2. The CDR3 contains 12 residues. The J segment lost 13 bases and the V segment lost 6 bases, leaving 9 bases of the junction unmatched. The germline CDR1 and CDR2 sequences are SNHLY and FYNNEI. CDR3 region: CASSPPAGPQFF. CDR3 coding DNA: TGTGCCAGCAGCCCCCCAGCGGGGCCTCAGTTCTTC.

This clonotype occurred many times. The chain links TRBV27 to TRBJ2-7; 7 bases align to TRBD1. V gave up 5 bases and J gave up 3 bases; unmatched junction bases: 4. CDR1 is MNHEY, CDR2 SMNVEV, per germline (reference sequence). The CDR3 is 13 amino acids. CDR3 sequence: CASSGRQGYEQYF. CDR3 DNA: TGTGCCAGCAGTGGACGACAGGGCTACGAGCAGTACTTC.

This clonotype has ten or more counts. The chain carries TRBV7-2 and TRBJ2-7; D perhaps matches TRBD1 (6 bases). CDR3 length equals 14 residues. The V end was cut by 2 bases, the J end by 6 bases, with 14 bases between. Germline V gene sequence: CDR1 SGHTA, CDR2 FQGNSA. DNA for the CDR3: TGTGCCAGCAGCTTAACAACAGGGAGTATCGAGCAGTACTTC. Protein product: CASSLTTGSIEQYF.

V gene TRBV28 combines with J gene TRBJ2-2; D gene ambiguous. The CDR3 contains 15 residues. Per germline, CDR1 MDHEN and CDR2 SYDVKM. V lost 5 bases and J 1 base, leaving 11 bases between the germline ends. Written as DNA, the CDR3 is TGTGCCAGCAGTGACGCCCCACGGAACACCGGGGAGCTGTTTTTT. Translating gives CASSDAPRNTGELFF.

CDR3 in DNA: TGTGCCAGCAGCCCTAGCGGGAGCCTCGAGCAGTACTTC. This codes for CASSPSGSLEQYF. The chain carries TRBV5-6 and TRBJ2-7; 10 bases agree with TRBD2. Germline CDR1 is SGHDT and CDR2 is YYEEEE. Unmatched junction bases numbered 4, after V lost 4 bases and J lost 6 bases. The CDR3 loop spans 13 amino acids.

For the CDR3, the DNA is TGTGCTAGTGGTTTGGTGACTAGCGGGAGGGCCCCTGAGCAGTTCTTC. Translating gives CASGLVTSGRAPEQFF. This chain joins TRBV12-5 and TRBJ2-1; TRBD2 aligns across 14 bases. The germline gives CDR1 LGHNT, CDR2 FRNRAP. V lost 0 bases, J lost 9 bases, and 4 bases stayed unmatched. The CDR3 runs 16 residues.